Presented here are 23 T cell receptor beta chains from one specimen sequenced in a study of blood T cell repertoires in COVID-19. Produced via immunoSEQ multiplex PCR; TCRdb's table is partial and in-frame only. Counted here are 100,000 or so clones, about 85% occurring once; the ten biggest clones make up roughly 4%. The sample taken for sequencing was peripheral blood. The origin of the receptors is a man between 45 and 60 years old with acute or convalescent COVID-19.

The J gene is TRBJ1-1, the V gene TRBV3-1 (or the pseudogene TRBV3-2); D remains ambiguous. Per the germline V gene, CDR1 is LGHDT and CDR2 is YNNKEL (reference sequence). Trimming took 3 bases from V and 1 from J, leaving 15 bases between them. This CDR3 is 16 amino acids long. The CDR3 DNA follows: TGTGCCAGCAGCCATAGTTATCGTTATAGGAACACTGAAGCTTTCTTT. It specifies CASSHSYRYRNTEAFF.

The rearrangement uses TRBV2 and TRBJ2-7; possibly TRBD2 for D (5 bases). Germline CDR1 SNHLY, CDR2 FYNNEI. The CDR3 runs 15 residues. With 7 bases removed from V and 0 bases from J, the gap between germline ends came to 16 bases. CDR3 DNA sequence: TGTGCCAGCACTGGACCGAGGGAGAGCTCCTACGAGCAGTACTTC. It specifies CASTGPRESSYEQYF.

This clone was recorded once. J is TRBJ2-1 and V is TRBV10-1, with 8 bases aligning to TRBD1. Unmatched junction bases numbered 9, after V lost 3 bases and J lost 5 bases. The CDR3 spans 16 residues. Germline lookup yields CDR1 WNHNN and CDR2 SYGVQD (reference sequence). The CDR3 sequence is CASSERWTGTNNEQFF. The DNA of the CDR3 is TGCGCCAGCAGTGAACGCTGGACAGGGACGAACAATGAGCAGTTCTTC.

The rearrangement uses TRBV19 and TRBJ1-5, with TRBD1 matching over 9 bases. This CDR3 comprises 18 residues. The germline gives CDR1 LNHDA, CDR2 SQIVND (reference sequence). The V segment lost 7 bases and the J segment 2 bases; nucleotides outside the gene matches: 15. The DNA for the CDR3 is TGTGCCAGTAATTTGGACAGGGGTTTGGGGAGTGGCAATCAGCCCCAGCATTTT. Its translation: CASNLDRGLGSGNQPQHF.

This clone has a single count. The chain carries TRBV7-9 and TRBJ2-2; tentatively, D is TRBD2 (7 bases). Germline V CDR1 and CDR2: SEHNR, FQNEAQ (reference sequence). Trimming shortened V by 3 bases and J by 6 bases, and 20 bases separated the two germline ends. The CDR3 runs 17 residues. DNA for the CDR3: TGTGCCAGCAGCTTGGGGGCCTCGGGAGGAGGGTCCGGGGAGCTGTTTTTT. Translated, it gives CASSLGASGGGSGELFF.

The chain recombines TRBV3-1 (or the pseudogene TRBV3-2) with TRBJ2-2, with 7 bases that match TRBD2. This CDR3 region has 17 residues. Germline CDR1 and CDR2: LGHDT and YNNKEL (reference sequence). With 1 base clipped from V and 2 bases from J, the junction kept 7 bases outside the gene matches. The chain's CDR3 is CASSQVSTGGNTGELFF. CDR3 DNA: TGTGCCAGCAGCCAAGTCTCTACGGGAGGAAACACCGGGGAGCTGTTTTTT.

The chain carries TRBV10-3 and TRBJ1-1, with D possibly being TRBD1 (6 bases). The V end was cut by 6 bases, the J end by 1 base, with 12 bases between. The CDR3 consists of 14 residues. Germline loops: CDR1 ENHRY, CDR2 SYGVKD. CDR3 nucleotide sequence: TGTGCCATCAGGACCTTACAGGGGAACACTGAAGCTTTCTTT. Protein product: CAIRTLQGNTEAFF.

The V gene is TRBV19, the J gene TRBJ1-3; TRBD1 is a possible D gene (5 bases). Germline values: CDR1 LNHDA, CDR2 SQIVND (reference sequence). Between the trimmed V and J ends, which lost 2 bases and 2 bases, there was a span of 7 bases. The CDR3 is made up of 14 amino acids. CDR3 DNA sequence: TGTGCCAGTAGTATATGGGGGGCTGGAAACACCATATATTTT. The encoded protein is CASSIWGAGNTIYF.

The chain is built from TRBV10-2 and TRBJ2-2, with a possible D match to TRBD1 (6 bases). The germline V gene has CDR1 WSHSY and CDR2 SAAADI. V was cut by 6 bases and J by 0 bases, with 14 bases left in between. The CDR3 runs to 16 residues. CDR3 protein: CASSDGTRTNTGELFF. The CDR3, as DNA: TGCGCCAGCAGCGATGGGACACGGACGAACACCGGGGAGCTGTTTTTT.

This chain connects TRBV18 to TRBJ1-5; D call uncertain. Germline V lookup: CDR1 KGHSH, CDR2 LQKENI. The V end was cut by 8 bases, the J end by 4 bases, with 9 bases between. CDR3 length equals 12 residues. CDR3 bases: TGTGCCAGCACAGCCCCTAATCAGCCCCAGCATTTT. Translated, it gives CASTAPNQPQHF.

The DNA for the CDR3 is TGCGCCAGCAGCCTTGACAAATATGAGCAGTTCTTC. Translating it yields CASSLDKYEQFF. The chain combines TRBV5-1 with TRBJ2-1; no clear D gene. V dropped 4 bases and J dropped 8 bases, with 10 bases sitting between them. This CDR3 spans 12 amino acids. Germline CDR1 SGHRS, CDR2 YFSETQ.

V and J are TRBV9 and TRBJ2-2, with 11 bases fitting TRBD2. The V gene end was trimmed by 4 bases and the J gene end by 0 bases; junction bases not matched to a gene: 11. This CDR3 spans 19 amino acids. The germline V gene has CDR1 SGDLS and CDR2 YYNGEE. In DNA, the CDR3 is TGTGCCAGCAGCCCCCGGGGAAGTAGCGGGGGGGCGAACACCGGGGAGCTGTTTTTT. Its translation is CASSPRGSSGGANTGELFF. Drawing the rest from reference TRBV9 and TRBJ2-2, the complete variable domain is DSGVTQTPKHLITATGQRVTLRCSPRSGDLSVYWYQQSLDQGLQFLIQYYNGEERAKGNILERFSAQQFPDLHSELNLSSLELGDSALYFCASSPRGSSGGANTGELFFGEGSRLTVL.

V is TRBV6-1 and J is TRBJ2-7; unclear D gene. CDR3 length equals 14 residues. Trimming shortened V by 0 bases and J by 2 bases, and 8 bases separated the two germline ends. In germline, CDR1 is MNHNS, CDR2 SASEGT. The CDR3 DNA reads TGTGCCAGCAGTGAAGCTAGAGCAACCTACGAGCAGTACTTC. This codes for CASSEARATYEQYF.

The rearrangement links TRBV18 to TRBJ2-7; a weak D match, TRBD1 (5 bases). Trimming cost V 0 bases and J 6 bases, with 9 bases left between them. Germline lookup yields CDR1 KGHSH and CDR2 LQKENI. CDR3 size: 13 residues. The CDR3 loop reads CASSPPTRGEQYF. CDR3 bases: TGTGCCAGCTCACCACCAACAAGGGGCGAGCAGTACTTC.

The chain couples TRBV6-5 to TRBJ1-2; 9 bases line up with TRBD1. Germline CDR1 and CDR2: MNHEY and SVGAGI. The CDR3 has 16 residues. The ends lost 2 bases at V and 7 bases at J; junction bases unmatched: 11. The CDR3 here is CASSYARTGDITGYTF. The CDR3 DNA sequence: TGTGCCAGCAGTTACGCGAGGACAGGGGATATCACTGGCTACACCTTC.

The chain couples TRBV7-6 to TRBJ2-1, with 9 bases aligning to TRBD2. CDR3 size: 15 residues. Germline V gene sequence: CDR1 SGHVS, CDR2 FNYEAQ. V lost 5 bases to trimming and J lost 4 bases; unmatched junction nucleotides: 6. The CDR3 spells CASSPGLAMYNEQFF. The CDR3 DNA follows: TGTGCCAGCAGCCCCGGACTAGCGATGTACAATGAGCAGTTCTTC.

The CDR3 DNA follows: TGTGCCAGCAAGGGACAGGGGGGTTATGGCTACACCTTC. Translated: CASKGQGGYGYTF. The chain combines TRBV25-1 with TRBJ1-2; the match to TRBD1 covers 11 bases. J lost 5 bases, V lost 7 bases, and 3 bases had no gene match. The CDR3 sequence is 13 residues long. Germline V gene sequence: CDR1 MGHDK, CDR2 SYGVNS.

CDR3 DNA sequence: TGTGCCAGTAGTTCGTACAGCTATGGCTACACCTTC. It encodes CASSSYSYGYTF. The chain is built from TRBV19 and TRBJ1-2; D is unresolved. This CDR3 is built from 12 residues. Trimming shortened V by 5 bases and J by 4 bases, and 8 bases separated the two germline ends. Germline lookup yields CDR1 LNHDA and CDR2 SQIVND (reference sequence).

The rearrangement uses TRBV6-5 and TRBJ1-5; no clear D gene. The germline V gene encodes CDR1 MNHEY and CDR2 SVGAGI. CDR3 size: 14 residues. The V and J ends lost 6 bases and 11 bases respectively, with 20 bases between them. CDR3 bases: TGTGCCAGCAGAAATAGCGGCAGGCCCACGGCCCAGCATTTT. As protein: CASRNSGRPTAQHF.

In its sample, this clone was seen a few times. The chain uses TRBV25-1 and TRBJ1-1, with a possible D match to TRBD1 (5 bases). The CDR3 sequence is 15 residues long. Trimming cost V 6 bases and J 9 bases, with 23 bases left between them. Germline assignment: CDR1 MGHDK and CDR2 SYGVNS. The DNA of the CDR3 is TGTGCCAGCAGCGCCCCCGGGGGAGCCCGAGAAAAAGCTTTCTTT. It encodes CASSAPGGAREKAFF.

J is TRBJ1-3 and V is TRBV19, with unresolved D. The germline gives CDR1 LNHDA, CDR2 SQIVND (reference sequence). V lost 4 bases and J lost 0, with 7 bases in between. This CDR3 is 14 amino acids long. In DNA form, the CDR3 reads TGTGCCAGTAGTACCGGGGACTCTGGAAACACCATATATTTT. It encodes CASSTGDSGNTIYF.

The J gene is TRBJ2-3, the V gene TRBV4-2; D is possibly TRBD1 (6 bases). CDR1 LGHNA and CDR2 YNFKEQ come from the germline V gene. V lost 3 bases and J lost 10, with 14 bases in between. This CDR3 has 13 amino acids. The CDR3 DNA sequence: TGTGCCAGCAGCCAGGTCTTGTACAGGGCGCAGTATTTT. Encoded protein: CASSQVLYRAQYF.

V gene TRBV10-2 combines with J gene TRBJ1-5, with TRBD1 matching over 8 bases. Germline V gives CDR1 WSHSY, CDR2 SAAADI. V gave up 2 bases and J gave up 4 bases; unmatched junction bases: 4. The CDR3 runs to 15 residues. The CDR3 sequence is CASSEDRGGNQPQHF. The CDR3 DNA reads TGCGCCAGCAGTGAGGACAGGGGCGGGAATCAGCCCCAGCATTTT.